A single sample is the source of the 26 T cell receptor beta chains below, sequenced in a study of cytomegalovirus exposure and HLA in healthy donors. Amplification used 60 Vbeta primers and 13 Jbeta primers. TCRdb's table, derived via immunoSEQ multiplex PCR, lists solely in-frame clones and lacks some. The sample has tens of thousands of clones; approximately 78% are singletons. Sequencing used PBMCs. The receptor set was obtained from a man younger than 35 in good health and CMV-seronegative.

The rearrangement joins TRBV30 to TRBJ1-1; the D is unclear. The V end was cut by 3 bases, the J end by 1 base, with 9 bases between. The CDR3 loop spans 13 amino acids. From germline, CDR1 is GTSNPN and CDR2 SVGIG (reference sequence). The CDR3, as DNA: TGTGCCTGGAGCCATCAAAAGAACACTGAAGCTTTCTTT. This sequence encodes CAWSHQKNTEAFF. The whole variable domain, remainder taken from reference TRBV30 and TRBJ1-1, is SQTIHQWPATLVQPVGSPLSLECTVEGTSNPNLYWYRQAAGRGLQLLFYSVGIGQISSEVPQNLSASRPQDRQFILSSKKLLLSDSGFYLCAWSHQKNTEAFFGQGTRLTVV.

The chain is built from TRBV30 and TRBJ1-2; D is uncertain. Trimming cost V 4 bases and J 5 bases, with 8 bases left between them. The germline gives CDR1 GTSNPN, CDR2 SVGIG (reference sequence). The CDR3 runs 11 residues. CDR3 protein: CAWKYGYGYTF. CDR3 sequence (DNA): TGTGCCTGGAAGTACGGGTATGGCTACACCTTC. Complete variable domain (other parts from reference TRBV30 and TRBJ1-2): SQTIHQWPATLVQPVGSPLSLECTVEGTSNPNLYWYRQAAGRGLQLLFYSVGIGQISSEVPQNLSASRPQDRQFILSSKKLLLSDSGFYLCAWKYGYGYTFGSGTRLTVV.

The V and J genes are TRBV7-9 and TRBJ1-1; D remains unclear. Trimming pared 1 base from V and 5 bases from J, leaving 5 bases between. The CDR3 has 12 amino acids. CDR1 and CDR2 from the germline V gene are SEHNR and FQNEAQ (reference sequence). CDR3 loop: CASSLERTEAFF. In nucleotides, the CDR3 is TGTGCCAGCAGCTTAGAGCGAACTGAAGCTTTCTTT.

The chain is built from TRBV30 and TRBJ2-1; 8 positions agree with TRBD1. Germline loops: CDR1 GTSNPN, CDR2 SVGIG (reference sequence). The J segment lost 2 bases and the V segment lost 2 bases, leaving 14 bases of the junction unmatched. The CDR3 contains 18 residues. The DNA of the CDR3 is TGTGCCTGGAGTCATGGACAGGGCTTAGTAATCCCCTACAATGAGCAGTTCTTC. Its protein is CAWSHGQGLVIPYNEQFF.

This clone was observed a handful of times. This chain connects TRBV28 to TRBJ1-4; D is uncertain. V was cut by 2 bases and J by 8 bases, with 3 bases left in between. Germline V gives CDR1 MDHEN, CDR2 SYDVKM. The CDR3 length is 11 residues. CDR3 DNA: TGTGCCAGCAGTTTAGAGGAAAAACTGTTTTTT. Protein product: CASSLEEKLFF.

The rearrangement joins TRBV4-1 to TRBJ1-2; tentative D call: TRBD1 (6 bases). The V end was cut by 1 base, the J end by 0 bases, with 12 bases between. The length of the CDR3 is 16 residues. From germline, CDR1 is MGHRA and CDR2 YSYEKL. The CDR3, as DNA: TGCGCCAGCAGCCAAGGATACAGGGCAGCTAACTATGGCTACACCTTC. It codes for CASSQGYRAANYGYTF.

The chain joins TRBV19 to TRBJ1-1; D is undetermined. The germline gives CDR1 LNHDA, CDR2 SQIVND (reference sequence). The CDR3 spans 14 residues. The V gene lost 1 base and the J gene lost 12 bases, with 18 bases spanning the gap. In DNA form, the CDR3 reads TGTGCCAGTAGTATAGCGAGCCAGGCCCCTATGTCTTTCTTT. It yields the protein CASSIASQAPMSFF.

The chain joins TRBV9 to TRBJ1-2; tentative D call: TRBD1 (6 bases). From germline, CDR1 is SGDLS and CDR2 YYNGEE. This CDR3 is built from 15 residues. V lost 1 base, J lost 3 bases, and 13 bases lay in between. The DNA of the CDR3 is TGTGCCAGCAGCGTATTTTGGGCAGGGGACTATGGCTACACCTTC. Encoded protein: CASSVFWAGDYGYTF. Using reference TRBV9 and TRBJ1-2 for the parts outside the CDR3, the full variable domain is DSGVTQTPKHLITATGQRVTLRCSPRSGDLSVYWYQQSLDQGLQFLIQYYNGEERAKGNILERFSAQQFPDLHSELNLSSLELGDSALYFCASSVFWAGDYGYTFGSGTRLTVV.

The rearrangement uses TRBV7-2 and TRBJ2-7, with D possibly matching TRBD1 (6 bases). Trimming took 1 base from V and 1 from J, leaving 20 bases between them. Germline V gives CDR1 SGHTA, CDR2 FQGNSA. The CDR3 has 18 residues. CDR3: CASSLERSLGTLSYEQYF. CDR3 nucleotide sequence: TGTGCCAGCAGCTTAGAAAGGTCCCTCGGGACACTTTCCTACGAGCAGTACTTC.

V is TRBV7-9 and J is TRBJ1-1; D might be TRBD1 (5 bases). The CDR3 is 15 residues long. Germline CDR1 reads SEHNR; CDR2 reads FQNEAQ (reference sequence). The V end lost 7 bases, the J end lost 4 bases, and 19 bases lay between the germline ends. The CDR3 DNA is TGTGCCAGCAATTCAACAGGAATGACGAGCACTGAAGCTTTCTTT. Translation gives CASNSTGMTSTEAFF.

V usage is TRBV4-3 and J usage is TRBJ2-7, with D unresolved. With 0 bases removed from V and 3 bases from J, the gap between germline ends came to 15 bases. This CDR3 is built from 16 residues. CDR1 is LGHNA, CDR2 YSLEER, per germline. The CDR3 DNA reads TGCGCCAGCAGCCAAGACTCGACGGGTTTAGTCTACGAGCAGTACTTC. This encodes CASSQDSTGLVYEQYF.

The chain combines TRBV29-1 with TRBJ2-4; possible D gene TRBD2, 6 bases. The CDR3 has 11 residues. V shed 7 bases and J shed 7 bases, with 11 bases lying between them. Germline-derived CDR1 and CDR2 are SQVTM and ANQGSEA. The CDR3 sequence is CSERAGNIQYF. CDR3 DNA sequence: TGCAGCGAGCGGGCGGGGAACATTCAGTACTTC.

The chain uses TRBV7-9 and TRBJ2-7, with D possibly TRBD2 on 5 matching bases. Germline V CDR1 and CDR2: SEHNR, FQNEAQ (reference sequence). The CDR3 spans 14 residues. V gave up 5 bases and J gave up 4 bases, with 15 bases separating them. CDR3 protein: CASSPNPGMYEQYF. In DNA form, the CDR3 reads TGTGCCAGCAGCCCAAACCCGGGGATGTACGAGCAGTACTTC. The complete variable domain, with remaining parts taken from reference TRBV7-9 and TRBJ2-7, reads DTGVSQNPRHKITKRGQNVTFRCDPISEHNRLYWYRQTLGQGPEFLTYFQNEAQLEKSRLLSDRFSAERPKGSFSTLEIQRTEQGDSAMYLCASSPNPGMYEQYFGPGTRLTVT.

This chain connects TRBV5-1 to TRBJ2-3, with D maybe TRBD2 (6 bases). Per germline, CDR1 SGHRS and CDR2 YFSETQ. This CDR3 is built from 16 residues. With 2 bases removed from V and 1 base from J, the gap between germline ends came to 14 bases. The DNA of the CDR3 is TGCGCCAGCAGCTTTTACCGACTAGGGGGCACAGATACGCAGTATTTT. It encodes CASSFYRLGGTDTQYF.

The chain joins TRBV27 to TRBJ2-7, with a weak D call TRBD1 (6 bases). The germline V and J ends were trimmed by 10 bases and 3 bases, with 22 bases remaining between them. Germline V gene lookup returns CDR1 MNHEY and CDR2 SMNVEV (reference sequence). This CDR3 is 15 amino acids long. The CDR3 DNA is TGTGCCACCCGATCGACGACAGGTGCTAGCTACGAGCAGTACTTC. Protein: CATRSTTGASYEQYF.

The chain uses TRBV28 and TRBJ2-4, with 10 bases matching TRBD1. Per germline, CDR1 MDHEN and CDR2 SYDVKM. The CDR3 sequence is 17 residues long. V shed 8 bases, J shed 8 bases, and the junction held 18 bases outside the gene matches. The CDR3 nucleotides are TGTGCCAGCCCACCCTCCGGGACAGGGGTTGAGGTAGACATTCAGTACTTC. Its translation is CASPPSGTGVEVDIQYF.

The V and J genes are TRBV28 and TRBJ1-1, with D perhaps matching TRBD1 (5 bases). V lost 7 bases and J lost 14, with 20 bases in between. CDR3 length: 12 amino acids. Looked up from germline, CDR1 is MDHEN and CDR2 is SYDVKM. CDR3 in DNA: TGTGCCAGCACCCAAACTGTTTGGGGCTTCTTCTTT. Amino acids: CASTQTVWGFFF. Variable domain in full (rest from reference TRBV28 and TRBJ1-1): DVKVTQSSRYLVKRTGEKVFLECVQDMDHENMFWYRQDPGLGLRLIYFSYDVKMKEKGDIPEGYSVSREKKERFSLILESASTNQTSMYLCASTQTVWGFFFGQGTRLTVV.

The gene calls are TRBV9 and TRBJ1-3, with D maybe TRBD1 (5 bases). Trimming removed 3 bases from V and 4 bases from J, with 17 bases in between. CDR1 is SGDLS, CDR2 YYNGEE, per germline. The CDR3 length is 16 residues. Written as DNA, the CDR3 is TGTGCCAGCAGCGAGATCGACGGACGGGGGGGAAACACCATATATTTT. Translating gives CASSEIDGRGGNTIYF.

J is TRBJ2-6 and V is TRBV28; D perhaps matches TRBD1 (5 bases). Between the trimmed V and J ends, which lost 6 bases and 0 bases, there was a span of 12 bases. The germline V gene encodes CDR1 MDHEN and CDR2 SYDVKM. The CDR3 spans 16 residues. The CDR3 nucleotides are TGTGCCAGCAGCCACGACAGATCCTCTGGGGCCAACGTCCTGACTTTC. Translation gives CASSHDRSSGANVLTF.

V gene TRBV2 combines with J gene TRBJ2-1, with D perhaps matching TRBD2 (5 bases). In germline, CDR1 is SNHLY, CDR2 FYNNEI. The CDR3 totals 14 residues. V lost 4 bases to trimming and J lost 8 bases, with 15 bases between them. The DNA of the CDR3 is TGTGCCAGCAGTGGACGGGGTGGGAGAGATGAGCAGTTCTTC. Translation: CASSGRGGRDEQFF.

This rearrangement joins TRBV6-6 to TRBJ1-1; D unclear. The CDR3 is made up of 13 amino acids. Germline CDR1 and CDR2: MNHNY and SVGAGI (reference sequence). V dropped 5 bases and J dropped 3 bases, with 10 bases sitting between them. The CDR3 sequence is CASSRNADTEAFF. The CDR3 region has the DNA TGTGCCAGCAGTCGTAACGCGGACACTGAAGCTTTCTTT.

This clone was seen a handful of times. The chain has TRBV7-3 and TRBJ2-3, with D hard to call. With 4 bases removed from V and 0 bases from J, the gap between germline ends came to 8 bases. The germline V gene encodes CDR1 SGHTA and CDR2 FQGTGA. This CDR3 region has 14 residues. The CDR3 DNA sequence: TGTGCCAGCAGCTCCAAGCCTAGCACAGATACGCAGTATTTT. As protein: CASSSKPSTDTQYF.

The rearrangement joins TRBV10-3 to TRBJ1-2, with 8 bases identical to TRBD1. The germline gives CDR1 ENHRY, CDR2 SYGVKD. V dropped 11 bases and J dropped 3; count of bases not matched to a gene: 5. The CDR3 sequence is 12 residues long. The CDR3 protein is CAVQGGDYGYTF. Written as DNA, the CDR3 is TGTGCCGTACAGGGGGGAGACTATGGCTACACCTTC.

V is TRBV12-5 and J is TRBJ2-3; D is ambiguous. V was pared by 3 bases and J by 0 bases, with 7 bases between. The CDR3 runs 14 residues. CDR1 is LGHNT, CDR2 FRNRAP, per germline. The CDR3 DNA follows: TGTGCTAGTGGTTTACAGACGAGCACAGATACGCAGTATTTT. Translation: CASGLQTSTDTQYF.

To note about this clone: Compared with germline, one end of the junction differs, possibly owing to a read error. The gene calls are TRBV7-8 and TRBJ2-7; a possible D gene is TRBD2 (6 bases). CDR1 is SGHVS and CDR2 is FQNEAQ in the germline V gene. CDR3 size: 17 residues. In DNA, the CDR3 is TGTGCCAGCAGCTTCTCTGAACCGCCGGGACTTCCGACTGGGCGGGACTTC. Protein product: CASSFSEPPGLPTGRDF.

This clone came up a few times. One junction end does not reproduce the germline sequence, and a read error may be involved. This chain uses TRBV29-1 with TRBJ1-2; 11 nucleotides align to TRBD1. The CDR3 runs to 16 residues. Germline V CDR1 and CDR2: SQVTM, ANQGSEA. The CDR3 loop is CSVDSGTGGGNYGYNF. Written as DNA, the CDR3 is TGCAGCGTTGACTCCGGGACAGGGGGAGGGAACTATGGCTACAACTTC.